This TCR beta chain was retrieved from a study of CD8+CD57+ T cells in acquired aplastic anemia. Genomic DNA acted as the template from which TCR beta VDJ combination and CDR3 sequence profiling were carried out. TCRdb reanalysed the reads using MiXCR and keeps one entry per CDR3 protein. The sample has 200,000 or so distinct CDR3 sequences, around 65% seen once. The CDR3 runs 13 residues. The germline V and J ends were trimmed by 7 bases and 1 base, with 13 bases remaining between them. The V gene's germline CDR1 is SQVTM and CDR2 ANQGSEA. The TCR was taken from a human donor with severe aplastic anemia or a healthy control (not recorded which). Sequenced: sorted CD4+, CD8+, or CD8+CD57+ T cells (not recorded which) from PBMCs. The chain links TRBV29-1 to TRBJ1-1; D remains ambiguous. This CDR3 reads CSARNSWNTEAFF. CDR3 nucleotides: TGCAGCGCCCGGAACAGCTGGAACACTGAAGCTTTCTTT.